This T cell receptor beta chain comes out of a study of T cell repertoires in cytomegalovirus infection. About the research overall: Both a matching HLA type and CMV infection were indicated by public TCR beta signatures.

Each CDR3 protein gets one entry after TCRdb re-called the reads with MiXCR. The sample shows about 60,000 distinct CDR3 sequences, 33% of them seen only once. The J segment lost 5 bases and the V segment lost 8 bases, leaving 7 bases of the junction unmatched. Germline V gene lookup returns CDR1 SEHNR and CDR2 FQNEAQ (reference sequence). The CDR3 contains 14 residues. Comment on this clonotype: Its cognate antigen is unknown.

Overall study results and limits: Dominating the ex vivo response were HLA-C-restricted CMV-specific TCR beta clonotypes. Based on cumulative public TCR beta family frequency, carriers of CMV plus the relevant HLA were identified.

The J gene is TRBJ2-5, the V gene TRBV7-9, with TRBD2 matching 11 bases. The specimen sequenced was PBMCs, sequenced either directly or after in vitro stimulation (not recorded which). This clonotype was sampled from a human donor in good health (CMV status not recorded). Some clones in this sample may be carry-over from other donors' samples. The CDR3 here is CASGTTSGAETQYF. The CDR3 region has the DNA TGTGCCAGCGGAACGACTAGCGGGGCGGAGACCCAGTACTTC. Based on the CDR3 plus reference TRBV7-9 and TRBJ2-5, the full variable domain is DTGVSQNPRHKITKRGQNVTFRCDPISEHNRLYWYRQTLGQGPEFLTYFQNEAQLEKSRLLSDRFSAERPKGSFSTLEIQRTEQGDSAMYLCASGTTSGAETQYFGPGTRLLVL.